Below, 12 T cell receptor beta chains from the same sample are listed, as sequenced in a study of T cells in Graves' hyperthyroidism and ophthalmopathy. There were TCR beta CDR3 regions amplified from RNA transcripts. TCR CDR3 regions were first amplified by RT-PCR with HTBI primers. One entry per CDR3 protein, called by TCRdb with MiXCR from the multiplex PCR reads. Altogether a few hundred thousand distinct CDR3 sequences are present, approximately 14% being singletons, with the ten largest covering around 20%. Source material: blood. The receptors were gathered from a young woman with Graves' ophthalmopathy.

In its sample, this clonotype was seen a few times. The chain has TRBV3-1 and TRBJ2-7; 8 bases map to TRBD2. CDR1 and CDR2 from the germline V gene are LGHDT and YNNKEL (reference sequence). CDR3 length: 14 amino acids. The V segment lost 0 bases and the J segment 9 bases; nucleotides outside the gene matches: 7. CDR3 loop: CASSQEIAGRLQYF. The DNA for the CDR3 is TGTGCCAGCAGCCAAGAGATAGCGGGGAGGCTGCAGTACTTC.

This clonotype was counted at least ten times. The rearrangement uses TRBV12-3 or TRBV12-4 and TRBJ2-7; D is unresolved. V was clipped by 3 bases and J by 3 bases, with 12 bases between them. CDR3 length: 14 amino acids. CDR3 region: CASSLLAVLYEQYF. CDR3 bases: TGTGCCAGCAGTTTGTTGGCGGTTCTCTACGAGCAGTACTTC.

This clonotype was observed many times. This chain links TRBV5-1 with TRBJ2-3; no clear D gene. The CDR3 is 15 amino acids. Per germline, CDR1 SGHRS and CDR2 YFSETQ. Trimming stripped 7 bases from V and 3 bases from J, with 18 bases between. CDR3 sequence (DNA): TGCGCCAGCCACCATCAGCCCCCCTTGACAGATACGCAGTATTTT. The encoded protein is CASHHQPPLTDTQYF.

This clonotype was counted ten times or more. The chain employs TRBV28 and TRBJ2-1; 7 bases align to TRBD1. Trimming removed 1 base from V and 0 bases from J; junction bases left unmatched: 9. CDR1 and CDR2 from the germline V gene are MDHEN and SYDVKM. The CDR3 has 18 amino acids. CDR3 DNA sequence: TGTGCCAGCAGTTTATCACCCGGGACAGCCTTCTCCTACAATGAGCAGTTCTTC. Amino acid sequence: CASSLSPGTAFSYNEQFF.

Regarding this clonotype: With a much larger clone just one base away, this may be a read error. The chain couples TRBV5-8 to TRBJ1-2, with TRBD1 matching 8 bases. Losses at the gene ends were 5 bases for V and 2 bases for J; bases not matched to a gene: 5. Per germline, CDR1 SGHTS and CDR2 YDEGEE. The CDR3 runs 14 residues. The DNA for the CDR3 is TGTGCCAGCAGACCCGGACAGGGCAACTATGGCTACACCTTC. Encoded protein: CASRPGQGNYGYTF.

At least ten counts were recorded for this clonotype. The gene calls are TRBV6-6 and TRBJ1-1; no definite D call. The germline V and J ends were trimmed by 2 bases and 1 base, with 5 bases remaining between them. This CDR3 is built from 13 residues. CDR1 and CDR2 (germline): MNHNY, SVGAGI (reference sequence). CDR3 residues: CASSYLQNTEAFF. CDR3 sequence (DNA): TGTGCCAGCAGTTACCTCCAGAACACTGAAGCTTTCTTT.

The rearrangement links TRBV11-3 to TRBJ2-5; 13 bases are shared with TRBD2. This CDR3 is built from 16 residues. The junction had 7 bases not matched to a gene; V was cut back by 4 bases and J by 5 bases. Germline V gene lookup returns CDR1 SGHNT and CDR2 YENEEA. This CDR3 reads CASSSRLAGGQETQYF. The CDR3, as DNA: TGTGCCAGCAGCTCCCGACTAGCGGGAGGACAGGAGACCCAGTACTTC.

This clonotype was picked up many times. This chain links TRBV6-2 or TRBV6-3 with TRBJ2-7; D gene ambiguous. This CDR3 comprises 14 residues. Per germline, CDR1 MNHEY and CDR2 SVGEGT. V gave up 8 bases and J gave up 3 bases, with 17 bases separating them. Here the CDR3 reads CASRDEGNFYEQYF. Here the CDR3 DNA reads TGTGCCAGCCGCGACGAAGGGAATTTCTACGAGCAGTACTTC.

This clonotype has at least ten counts. This rearrangement joins TRBV7-9 to TRBJ1-6; maybe TRBD1 (6 bases). Germline lookup yields CDR1 SEHNR and CDR2 FQNEAQ (reference sequence). The V end was cut by 5 bases, the J end by 15 bases, with 23 bases between. The CDR3 extends over 15 amino acids. CDR3 nucleotides: TGTGCCAGCAGCCCAGGCACAGGGACCTCAGGGGACCTCCACTTT. Translation: CASSPGTGTSGDLHF.

This clonotype was detected many times. Its ends do not fully match the called genes, so a read error is possible. The CDR3 sequence: CASSQRDRGSHEQYF. CDR3 sequence (DNA): TGTGCCAGCAGCCAACGCGACAGGGGCTCCCACGAGCAGTACTTC. The chain carries TRBV3-1 and TRBJ2-7; TRBD1 matches at 8 bases. The germline CDR1 and CDR2 sequences are LGHDT and YNNKEL (reference sequence). The CDR3 consists of 15 residues.

This clonotype was recorded at least ten times. The chain employs TRBV20-1 and TRBJ2-3; 9 bases agree with TRBD2. CDR3 size: 15 residues. Losses at the gene ends were 3 bases for V and 2 bases for J; bases not matched to a gene: 6. Germline loops: CDR1 DFQATT, CDR2 SNEGSKA (reference sequence). The CDR3 protein is CSARKAGGPTDTQYF. The DNA of the CDR3 is TGCAGTGCTAGGAAAGCGGGGGGCCCCACAGATACGCAGTATTTT.

This clonotype was observed a single time. The V and J genes are TRBV7-2 and TRBJ2-7; 9 bases are a match to TRBD1. Germline assignment: CDR1 SGHTA and CDR2 FQGNSA. After removal of 0 bases from V and 0 bases from J, the junction contained 3 bases not matched to a gene. This CDR3 spans 16 amino acids. The CDR3 bases are TGTGCCAGCAGCTTAGCGCCGACAGGGGGCTCCTACGAGCAGTACTTC. Encoded protein: CASSLAPTGGSYEQYF. The full variable domain, with the rest looked up from reference TRBV7-2 and TRBJ2-7, is GAGVSQSPSNKVTEKGKDVELRCDPISGHTALYWYRQSLGQGLEFLIYFQGNSAPDKSGLPSDRFSAERTGGSVSTLTIQRTQQEDSAVYLCASSLAPTGGSYEQYFGPGTRLTVT.